Below are 25 T cell receptor beta chains sequenced from a single sample in a study of identical twins. In TCRdb, the 5' RACE reads were re-called with MiXCR into one record per CDR3 protein. The table has about 890,000 distinct CDR3 sequences, over 9% seen once. The same sample was also used in a study of yellow fever vaccine responses in identical twins.

The sequencing sample was made of PBMCs. These receptors came from a woman younger than 35 in good health.

The chain recombines TRBV7-8 with TRBJ2-1; TRBD2 is a possible D gene (6 bases). This CDR3 is built from 16 residues. The V end lost 1 base, the J end lost 7 bases, and 17 bases lay between the germline ends. Germline V gene sequence: CDR1 SGHVS, CDR2 FQNEAQ. The CDR3 is CASSLDWRVLNNEQFF. The CDR3 region has the DNA TGTGCCAGCAGCTTAGATTGGAGGGTTTTAAATAATGAGCAGTTCTTC.

This clonotype has a handful of counts. The gene calls are TRBV5-1 and TRBJ1-4, with D perhaps matching TRBD1 (6 bases). V lost 5 bases and J 5 bases, leaving 13 bases between the germline ends. Germline V gene sequence: CDR1 SGHRS, CDR2 YFSETQ. The CDR3 has 14 amino acids. The CDR3 nucleotides are TGCGCCAGCAGAGCCGGGACATCAAATGAAAAACTGTTTTTT. Translated: CASRAGTSNEKLFF.

The chain uses TRBV18 and TRBJ2-7; D is undetermined. Germline assignment: CDR1 KGHSH and CDR2 LQKENI. The CDR3 runs 13 residues. The V end was cut by 10 bases, the J end by 1 base, with 14 bases between. The CDR3 loop reads CAIKDGHSYEQYV. The CDR3 coding sequence is TGTGCCATCAAGGACGGTCATTCCTACGAGCAGTACGTC.

The J gene is TRBJ2-1, the V gene TRBV12-3 or TRBV12-4, with D perhaps TRBD2 (6 bases). V was pared by 7 bases and J by 0 bases, with 16 bases between. CDR3 length: 16 amino acids. The CDR3, as DNA: TGTGCCAGCACCCGACTAGGGACCGACTCCTACAATGAGCAGTTCTTC. Translating gives CASTRLGTDSYNEQFF.

There are a few counts of this clonotype. V and J are TRBV7-2 and TRBJ2-1; 7 bases are shared with TRBD2. This CDR3 is built from 14 residues. Losses at the gene ends were 5 bases for V and 8 bases for J; bases not matched to a gene: 9. CDR1 is SGHTA, CDR2 FQGNSA, per germline. CDR3 region: CASSEKTSIDEQFF. CDR3 DNA: TGTGCCAGCAGCGAAAAGACTAGCATCGATGAGCAGTTCTTC.

The chain uses TRBV5-1 and TRBJ2-3; weak D call: TRBD1 (6 bases). The CDR3 has 15 residues. The V gene's germline CDR1 is SGHRS and CDR2 YFSETQ. Trimming shortened V by 4 bases and J by 0 bases, and 12 bases separated the two germline ends. CDR3 region: CASSLQQGSTDTQYF. DNA for the CDR3: TGCGCCAGCAGCCTGCAACAGGGTAGCACAGATACGCAGTATTTT.

The table lists this clonotype with many counts. The chain recombines TRBV4-1 with TRBJ1-5; D gene uncertain. This CDR3 is built from 13 residues. V lost 1 base, J lost 8 bases, and 9 bases lay in between. CDR1 and CDR2 from the germline V gene are MGHRA and YSYEKL. The CDR3 DNA reads TGCGCCAGCAGCCAAGGTGCTTTGGAGCCCCAGCATTTT. Translated, it gives CASSQGALEPQHF.

This clonotype turned up a few times. V usage is TRBV3-1 and J usage is TRBJ2-3; the D call may be TRBD1 or TRBD2 (5 bases each). Germline values: CDR1 LGHDT, CDR2 YNNKEL (reference sequence). The CDR3 sequence is 16 residues long. Trimming pared 6 bases from V and 2 bases from J, leaving 18 bases between. CDR3 sequence reads: CASRPSPSGTTDTQYF. CDR3 DNA sequence: TGTGCCAGCAGACCAAGTCCGTCGGGGACCACAGATACGCAGTATTTT.

This chain connects TRBV6-1 to TRBJ2-7; 8 bases line up with TRBD1. The V gene end was trimmed by 6 bases and the J gene end by 7 bases; junction bases not matched to a gene: 8. This CDR3 has 13 amino acids. Germline-derived CDR1 and CDR2 are MNHNS and SASEGT. The DNA of the CDR3 is TGTGCCAGCAGCAGGGACAGGCTGGGGGAGCAGTACTTC. Translated: CASSRDRLGEQYF.

This clonotype occurred many times. The J gene is TRBJ1-2, the V gene TRBV29-1; TRBD1 is a possible D gene (5 bases). Deletions cut 1 base from V and 4 bases from J, with 10 bases between. In germline, CDR1 is SQVTM, CDR2 ANQGSEA. CDR3 size: 13 residues. The CDR3 here is CSVEGGYTYGYTF. In nucleotides, the CDR3 is TGCAGCGTTGAAGGGGGCTATACCTATGGCTACACCTTC.

The CDR3 here is CASSPPRGGRARNEQYF. The CDR3 DNA follows: TGCGCCAGCAGCCCTCCGAGGGGCGGGAGGGCCCGGAACGAGCAGTACTTC. The rearrangement uses TRBV5-1 and TRBJ2-7, with 9 bases that match TRBD2. This CDR3 has 17 residues. Germline V lookup: CDR1 SGHRS, CDR2 YFSETQ. V shed 4 bases, J shed 5 bases, and the junction held 16 bases outside the gene matches.

This clonotype appeared a few times. The chain uses TRBV9 and TRBJ2-5, with D possibly TRBD1 on 6 matching bases. Trimming stripped 1 base from V and 5 bases from J, with 24 bases between. Germline values: CDR1 SGDLS, CDR2 YYNGEE. The CDR3 has 18 amino acids. The CDR3 protein is CASSVSALSQGMGETQYF. The CDR3 DNA reads as TGTGCCAGCAGCGTATCGGCCCTGAGCCAGGGGATGGGGGAGACCCAGTACTTC.

The table lists this clonotype with a few counts. V usage is TRBV25-1 and J usage is TRBJ2-3; D is uncertain. The V gene's germline CDR1 is MGHDK and CDR2 SYGVNS. The CDR3 runs 13 residues. Trimming stripped 0 bases from V and 4 bases from J, with 5 bases between. CDR3 in DNA: TGTGCCAGCAGTGAATATGGGTCAGATACGCAGTATTTT. The encoded protein is CASSEYGSDTQYF. The full variable domain, its missing parts supplied by reference TRBV25-1 and TRBJ2-3, is EADIYQTPRYLVIGTGKKITLECSQTMGHDKMYWYQQDPGMELHLIHYSYGVNSTEKGDLSSESTVSRIRTEHFPLTLESARPSHTSQYLCASSEYGSDTQYFGPGTRLTVL.

This clonotype was detected a few times. The rearrangement joins TRBV7-8 to TRBJ2-1, with D perhaps TRBD2 (5 bases). The V gene lost 2 bases and the J gene lost 3 bases, with 20 bases spanning the gap. The CDR3 covers 18 residues. Looked up from germline, CDR1 is SGHVS and CDR2 is FQNEAQ. In nucleotides, the CDR3 is TGTGCCAGCAGCTTATACCCCCCCTTAGCGACGCTCTACAATGAGCAGTTCTTC. It translates to CASSLYPPLATLYNEQFF.

The gene calls are TRBV14 and TRBJ2-5; tentatively, D is TRBD1 (6 bases). Trimming stripped 3 bases from V and 3 bases from J, with 14 bases between. Germline CDR1 is SGHDN and CDR2 is FVKESK. The CDR3 consists of 15 residues. The CDR3 region is CASSQTLGQKETQYF. CDR3 nucleotide sequence: TGTGCCAGCAGCCAGACGTTGGGACAAAAAGAGACCCAGTACTTC.

The V gene is TRBV19, the J gene TRBJ1-1; D ambiguous. Germline V CDR1 and CDR2: LNHDA, SQIVND (reference sequence). V was cut by 4 bases and J by 1 base, with 10 bases left in between. There are 14 residues in the CDR3. CDR3 nucleotides: TGTGCCAGTAGTAACGGCCTATCGAACACTGAAGCTTTCTTT. This gives the protein CASSNGLSNTEAFF.

The chain employs TRBV7-9 and TRBJ2-7, with 7 positions matching TRBD1. This CDR3 is built from 15 residues. Germline V gene lookup returns CDR1 SEHNR and CDR2 FQNEAQ (reference sequence). The trim removed 1 base at V and 3 bases at J, leaving 6 bases unmatched. The CDR3 DNA reads TGTGCCAGCAGCTTAGGACAGGGAAGTGGCTACGAGCAGTACTTC. This sequence encodes CASSLGQGSGYEQYF.

This clonotype was seen more than once but under ten times. This chain connects TRBV2 to TRBJ1-2, with D perhaps TRBD1 (6 bases). CDR1 SNHLY and CDR2 FYNNEI come from the germline V gene. Trimming removed 7 bases from V and 1 base from J, with 13 bases in between. The length of the CDR3 is 14 residues. The CDR3 DNA sequence: TGTGCCAGCACTCGGGACAAGTATAACTATGGCTACACCTTC. Its translation: CASTRDKYNYGYTF.

This chain uses TRBV29-1 with TRBJ2-1; TRBD1 matches 12 bases. This CDR3 is 18 amino acids long. The junction had 12 bases not matched to a gene; V was cut back by 6 bases and J by 0 bases. The germline V gene has CDR1 SQVTM and CDR2 ANQGSEA. The chain's CDR3 is CSVAVPGQGASSYNEQFF. CDR3 bases: TGCAGCGTCGCAGTCCCGGGACAGGGGGCGAGCTCCTACAATGAGCAGTTCTTC.

In its sample, this clonotype was seen many times. This rearrangement joins TRBV15 to TRBJ1-1; unclear D gene. The V gene lost 1 base and the J gene lost 0 bases, with 6 bases spanning the gap. In germline, CDR1 is LNHNV, CDR2 YYDKDF (reference sequence). The CDR3 has 14 amino acids. For the CDR3, the DNA is TGTGCCACCAGCAGAGCTGGATTGAACACTGAAGCTTTCTTT. Amino acids: CATSRAGLNTEAFF.

This clonotype showed up just a few times. This chain links TRBV5-1 with TRBJ2-1, with TRBD2 matching 7 bases. There are 14 residues in the CDR3. V lost 4 bases to trimming and J lost 7 bases; unmatched junction nucleotides: 8. The V gene's germline CDR1 is SGHRS and CDR2 YFSETQ. The CDR3 reads CASSGGGNRNEQFF. CDR3 sequence (DNA): TGCGCCAGCAGCGGGGGGGGTAATAGGAATGAGCAGTTCTTC.

Many counts were recorded for this clonotype. This chain uses TRBV5-1 with TRBJ1-2; a possible D gene is TRBD1 (5 bases). Between the trimmed V and J ends, which lost 0 bases and 4 bases, there was a span of 10 bases. The CDR3 length is 14 residues. Germline V CDR1 and CDR2: SGHRS, YFSETQ. The CDR3 is CASSLGGTAYGYTF. CDR3 DNA sequence: TGCGCCAGCAGCTTGGGCGGGACCGCCTATGGCTACACCTTC.

In this sample, this clonotype turned up a few times. This chain joins TRBV5-1 and TRBJ2-5; 10 bases are shared with TRBD1. The CDR3 contains 14 residues. Trimming took 4 bases from V and 5 from J; bases not matched to a gene: 5. The germline gives CDR1 SGHRS, CDR2 YFSETQ. This CDR3 reads CASSGGQGVETQYF. CDR3 DNA sequence: TGCGCCAGCAGCGGCGGACAGGGGGTCGAGACCCAGTACTTC.

This rearrangement joins TRBV7-9 to TRBJ2-3; no firm D call. Germline loops: CDR1 SEHNR, CDR2 FQNEAQ (reference sequence). The CDR3 covers 14 residues. The ends were cut back, 5 bases at V and 6 bases at J, with 15 bases in the middle. CDR3 sequence: CASSHRSLRDTQYF. CDR3 coding DNA: TGTGCCAGCAGCCATCGGAGTCTACGGGATACGCAGTATTTT. Using reference TRBV7-9 and TRBJ2-3 for the parts outside the CDR3, the full variable domain is DTGVSQNPRHKITKRGQNVTFRCDPISEHNRLYWYRQTLGQGPEFLTYFQNEAQLEKSRLLSDRFSAERPKGSFSTLEIQRTEQGDSAMYLCASSHRSLRDTQYFGPGTRLTVL.

There are a few counts of this clonotype. V and J are TRBV5-6 and TRBJ1-6; tentative D call: TRBD1 (5 bases). Trimming stripped 7 bases from V and 5 bases from J, with 13 bases between. This CDR3 has 14 residues. CDR1 and CDR2 (germline): SGHDT, YYEEEE. The CDR3 region has the DNA TGTGCCAGCGTAAAAAGGGGTAATAATTCACCCCTCCACTTT. Amino acid sequence: CASVKRGNNSPLHF.